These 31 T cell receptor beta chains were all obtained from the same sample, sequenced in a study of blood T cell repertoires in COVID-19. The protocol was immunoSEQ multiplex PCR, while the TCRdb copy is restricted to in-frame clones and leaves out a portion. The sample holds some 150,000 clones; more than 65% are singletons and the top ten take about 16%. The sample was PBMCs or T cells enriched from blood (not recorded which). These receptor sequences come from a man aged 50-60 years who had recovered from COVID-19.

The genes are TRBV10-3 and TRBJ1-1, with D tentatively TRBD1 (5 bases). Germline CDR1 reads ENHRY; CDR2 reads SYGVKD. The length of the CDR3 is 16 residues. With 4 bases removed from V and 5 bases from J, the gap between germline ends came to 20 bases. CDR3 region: CAISVGETARGTEAFF. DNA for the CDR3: TGTGCCATCAGTGTGGGGGAGACAGCCCGGGGGACTGAAGCTTTCTTT.

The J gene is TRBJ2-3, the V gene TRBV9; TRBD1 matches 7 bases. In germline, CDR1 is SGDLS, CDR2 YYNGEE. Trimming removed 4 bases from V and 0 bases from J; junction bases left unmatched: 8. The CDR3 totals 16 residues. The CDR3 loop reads CASSPREGASTDTQYF. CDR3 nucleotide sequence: TGTGCCAGCAGCCCGCGTGAGGGGGCCAGCACAGATACGCAGTATTTT.

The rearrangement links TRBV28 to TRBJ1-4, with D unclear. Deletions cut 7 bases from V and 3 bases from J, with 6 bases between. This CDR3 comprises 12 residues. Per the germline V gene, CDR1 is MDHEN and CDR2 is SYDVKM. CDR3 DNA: TGTGCCAGCAAGAGGCCTAATGAAAAACTGTTTTTT. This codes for CASKRPNEKLFF.

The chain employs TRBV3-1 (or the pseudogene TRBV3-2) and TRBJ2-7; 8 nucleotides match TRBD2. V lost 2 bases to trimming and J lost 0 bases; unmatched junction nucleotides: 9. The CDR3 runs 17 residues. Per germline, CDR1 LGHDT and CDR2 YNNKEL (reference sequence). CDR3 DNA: TGTGCCAGCAGCCAATTTGCCCCGCGGGGGGTCTCCTACGAGCAGTACTTC. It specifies CASSQFAPRGVSYEQYF.

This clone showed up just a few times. Here the CDR3 reads CASSPDGGANYGYTF. The CDR3 DNA is TGTGCCAGTAGTCCGGACGGGGGAGCTAACTATGGCTACACCTTC. The chain couples TRBV19 to TRBJ1-2, with D possibly matching TRBD1 (5 bases). Trimming took off 5 bases at V and 0 bases at J, with 13 bases between the two ends. Germline V gene sequence: CDR1 LNHDA, CDR2 SQIVND (reference sequence). CDR3 length: 15 amino acids.

CDR3 nucleotides: TGTGCCAGCCTCCGGGAACCGGGACAGTCCTACAATGAGCAGTTCTTC. As protein: CASLREPGQSYNEQFF. The chain recombines TRBV5-5 with TRBJ2-1; 7 positions match TRBD1. With V trimmed by 7 bases and J by 1 base, 11 bases remained unmatched. The germline V gene encodes CDR1 SGHKS and CDR2 YYEKEE (reference sequence). There are 16 residues in the CDR3.

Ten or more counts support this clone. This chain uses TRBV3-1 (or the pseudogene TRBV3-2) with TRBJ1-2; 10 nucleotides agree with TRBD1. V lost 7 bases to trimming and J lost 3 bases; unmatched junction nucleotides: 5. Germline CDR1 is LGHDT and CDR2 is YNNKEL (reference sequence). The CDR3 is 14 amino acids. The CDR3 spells CASTPGTGDYGYTF. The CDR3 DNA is TGTGCCAGCACCCCCGGGACAGGGGACTATGGCTACACCTTC.

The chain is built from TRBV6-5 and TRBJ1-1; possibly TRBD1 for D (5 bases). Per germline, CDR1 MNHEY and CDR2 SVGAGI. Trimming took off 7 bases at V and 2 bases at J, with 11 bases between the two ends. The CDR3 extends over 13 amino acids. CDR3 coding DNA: TGTGCCAGCACCAAGACAGTCAACACTGAAGCTTTCTTT. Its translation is CASTKTVNTEAFF.

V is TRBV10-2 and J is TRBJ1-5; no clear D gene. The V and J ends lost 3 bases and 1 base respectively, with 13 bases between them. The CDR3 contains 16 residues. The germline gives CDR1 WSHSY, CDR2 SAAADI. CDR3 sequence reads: CASSDVWQASNQPQHF. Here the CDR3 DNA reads TGCGCCAGCAGTGATGTTTGGCAGGCAAGCAATCAGCCCCAGCATTTT.

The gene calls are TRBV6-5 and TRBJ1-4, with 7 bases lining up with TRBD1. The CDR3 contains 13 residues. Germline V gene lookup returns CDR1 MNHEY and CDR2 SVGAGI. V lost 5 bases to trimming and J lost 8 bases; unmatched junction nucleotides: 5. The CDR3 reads CASSRVQGEKLFF. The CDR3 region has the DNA TGTGCCAGCAGTCGGGTACAGGGGGAAAAACTGTTTTTT.

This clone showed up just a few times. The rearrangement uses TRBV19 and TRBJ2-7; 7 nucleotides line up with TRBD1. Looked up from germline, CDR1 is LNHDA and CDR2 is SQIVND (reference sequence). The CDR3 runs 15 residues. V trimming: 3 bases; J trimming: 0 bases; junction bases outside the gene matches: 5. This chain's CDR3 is CASSIWQGVSYEQYF. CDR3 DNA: TGTGCCAGTAGTATTTGGCAGGGGGTCTCCTACGAGCAGTACTTC.

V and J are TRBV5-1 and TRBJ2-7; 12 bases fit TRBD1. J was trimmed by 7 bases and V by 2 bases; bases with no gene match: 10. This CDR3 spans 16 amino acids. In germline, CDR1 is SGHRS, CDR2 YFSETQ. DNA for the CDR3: TGCGCCAGCAGCTTTGGTCAAGGGACAGGGGGCGCGGAGCAGTACTTC. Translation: CASSFGQGTGGAEQYF.

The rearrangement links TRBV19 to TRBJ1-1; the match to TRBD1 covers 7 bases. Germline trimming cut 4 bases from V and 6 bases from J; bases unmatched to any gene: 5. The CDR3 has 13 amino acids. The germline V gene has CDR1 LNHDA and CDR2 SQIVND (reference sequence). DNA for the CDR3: TGTGCCAGTAGTACGGGACAGCGAGCTGAAGCTTTCTTT. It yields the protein CASSTGQRAEAFF.

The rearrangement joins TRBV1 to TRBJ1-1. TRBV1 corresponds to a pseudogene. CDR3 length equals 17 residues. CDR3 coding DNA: TGCACCAGCAGCCACCTGAACCCGGGAGAACTGAACACTGAAGCTTTCTTT. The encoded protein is CTSSHLNPGELNTEAFF.

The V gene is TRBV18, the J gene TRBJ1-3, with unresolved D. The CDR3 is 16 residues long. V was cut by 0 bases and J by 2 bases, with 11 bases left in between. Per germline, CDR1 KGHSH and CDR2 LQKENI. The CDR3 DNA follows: TGTGCCAGCTCACCACCCCGGGTATTGGCTGGAAACACCATATATTTT. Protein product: CASSPPRVLAGNTIYF. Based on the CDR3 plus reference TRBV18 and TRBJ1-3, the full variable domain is NAGVMQNPRHLVRRRGQEARLRCSPMKGHSHVYWYRQLPEEGLKFMVYLQKENIIDESGMPKERFSAEFPKEGPSILRIQQVVRGDSAAYFCASSPPRVLAGNTIYFGEGSWLTVV.

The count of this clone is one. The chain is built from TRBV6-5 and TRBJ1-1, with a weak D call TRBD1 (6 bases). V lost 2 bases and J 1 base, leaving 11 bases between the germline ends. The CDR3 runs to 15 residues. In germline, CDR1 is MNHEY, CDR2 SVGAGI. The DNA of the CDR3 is TGTGCCAGCAGTTACACCGGGACAAAGAACACTGAAGCTTTCTTT. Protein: CASSYTGTKNTEAFF.

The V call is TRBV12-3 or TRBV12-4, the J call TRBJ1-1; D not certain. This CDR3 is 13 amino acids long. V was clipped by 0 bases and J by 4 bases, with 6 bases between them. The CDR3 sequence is CASSLAEGTEAFF. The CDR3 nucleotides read TGTGCCAGCAGTTTAGCGGAGGGCACTGAAGCTTTCTTT.

The DNA for the CDR3 is TGTGCCAGCAGCCAAGATGGGGGGGGCTCTGGAAACACCATATATTTT. This sequence encodes CASSQDGGGSGNTIYF. The V and J genes are TRBV14 and TRBJ1-3, with TRBD1 as a possible D gene (5 bases). The CDR3 is 16 residues long. Germline lookup yields CDR1 SGHDN and CDR2 FVKESK. V was shortened by 0 bases and J by 0 bases, with 9 bases between the two germline ends.

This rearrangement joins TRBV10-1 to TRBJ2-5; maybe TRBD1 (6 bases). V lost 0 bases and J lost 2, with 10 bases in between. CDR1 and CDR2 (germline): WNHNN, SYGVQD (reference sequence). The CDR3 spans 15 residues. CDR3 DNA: TGCGCCAGCAGTGAGTCGAGGACAGATCAAGAGACCCAGTACTTC. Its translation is CASSESRTDQETQYF.

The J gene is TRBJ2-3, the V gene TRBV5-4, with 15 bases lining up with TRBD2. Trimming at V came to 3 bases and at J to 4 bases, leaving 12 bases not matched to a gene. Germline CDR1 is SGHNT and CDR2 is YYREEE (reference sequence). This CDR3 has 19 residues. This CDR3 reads CASSSPGLAGGWGSDTQYF. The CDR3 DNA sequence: TGTGCCAGCAGCTCCCCGGGACTAGCGGGGGGCTGGGGGTCAGATACGCAGTATTTT.

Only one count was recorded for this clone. This CDR3 is CASSLQGVNSPLHF. The CDR3 region has the DNA TGTGCCAGCAGCTTACAGGGAGTTAATTCACCCCTCCACTTT. The J gene is TRBJ1-6, the V gene TRBV3-1 (or the pseudogene TRBV3-2); perhaps TRBD1 as D (6 bases). V lost 5 bases, J lost 6 bases, and 11 bases lay in between. The CDR3 is 14 residues long. Germline CDR1 reads LGHDT; CDR2 reads YNNKEL (reference sequence).

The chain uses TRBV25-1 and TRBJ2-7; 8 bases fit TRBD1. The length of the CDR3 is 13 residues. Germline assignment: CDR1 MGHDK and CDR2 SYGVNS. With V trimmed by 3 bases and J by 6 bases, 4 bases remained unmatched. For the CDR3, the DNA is TGTGCCAGCAGTGAGAGGACAGGGAGCGAGCAGTACTTC. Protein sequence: CASSERTGSEQYF.

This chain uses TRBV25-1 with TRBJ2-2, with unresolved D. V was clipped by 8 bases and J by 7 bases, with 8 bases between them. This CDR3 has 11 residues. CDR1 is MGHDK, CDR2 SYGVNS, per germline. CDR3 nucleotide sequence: TGTGCCAGCTCTGGCGGCGGGGAGCTGTTTTTT. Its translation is CASSGGGELFF.

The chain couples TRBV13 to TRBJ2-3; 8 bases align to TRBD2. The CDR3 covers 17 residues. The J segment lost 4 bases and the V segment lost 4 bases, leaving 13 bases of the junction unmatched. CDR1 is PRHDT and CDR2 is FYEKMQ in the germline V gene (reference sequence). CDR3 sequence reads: CASSSPLGLALSDTQYF. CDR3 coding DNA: TGTGCCAGCAGCTCCCCCCTCGGACTAGCATTGTCAGATACGCAGTATTTT.

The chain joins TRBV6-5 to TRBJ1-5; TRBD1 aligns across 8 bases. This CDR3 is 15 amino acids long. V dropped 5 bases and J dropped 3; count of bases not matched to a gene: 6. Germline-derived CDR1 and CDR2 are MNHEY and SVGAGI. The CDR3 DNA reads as TGTGCCAGCAGTATAACAGGGGGGAACAATCAGCCCCAGCATTTT. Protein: CASSITGGNNQPQHF.

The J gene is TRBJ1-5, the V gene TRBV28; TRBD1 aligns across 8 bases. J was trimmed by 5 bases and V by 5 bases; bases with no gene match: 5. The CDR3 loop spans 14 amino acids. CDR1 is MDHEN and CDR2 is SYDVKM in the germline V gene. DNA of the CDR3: TGTGCCAGCAGTCGGACAGGGCTAGATCAGCCCCAGCATTTT. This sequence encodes CASSRTGLDQPQHF.

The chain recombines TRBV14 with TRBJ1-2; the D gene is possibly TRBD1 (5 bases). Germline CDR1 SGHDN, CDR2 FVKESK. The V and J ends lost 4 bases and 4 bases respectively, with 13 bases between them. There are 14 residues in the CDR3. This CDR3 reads CASSLQGGGYGYTF. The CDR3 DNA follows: TGTGCCAGCAGCCTGCAGGGAGGCGGCTATGGCTACACCTTC.

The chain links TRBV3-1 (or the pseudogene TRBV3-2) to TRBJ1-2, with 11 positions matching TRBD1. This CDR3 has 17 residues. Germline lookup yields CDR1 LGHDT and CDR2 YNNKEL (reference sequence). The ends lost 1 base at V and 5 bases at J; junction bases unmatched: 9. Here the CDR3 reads CASSQVPGQGVGYGYTF. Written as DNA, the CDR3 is TGTGCCAGCAGCCAAGTGCCGGGACAGGGGGTGGGGTATGGCTACACCTTC.

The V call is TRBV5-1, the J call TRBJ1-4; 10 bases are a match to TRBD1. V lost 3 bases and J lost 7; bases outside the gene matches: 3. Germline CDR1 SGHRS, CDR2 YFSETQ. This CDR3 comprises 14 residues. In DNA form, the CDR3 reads TGCGCCAGCAGCTCGGACAGGGGGGTTGAAAAACTGTTTTTT. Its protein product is CASSSDRGVEKLFF.

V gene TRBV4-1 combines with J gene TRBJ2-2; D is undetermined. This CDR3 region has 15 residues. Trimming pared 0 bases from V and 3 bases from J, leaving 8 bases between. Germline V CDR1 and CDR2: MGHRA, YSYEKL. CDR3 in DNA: TGCGCCAGCAGCCAAGATGTGGCTTACACCGGGGAGCTGTTTTTT. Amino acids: CASSQDVAYTGELFF.

Here the CDR3 DNA reads TGTGCCAGCAGCGTAGACCAGGGGGCGACCAACACCATATATTTT. Protein: CASSVDQGATNTIYF. The chain carries TRBV9 and TRBJ1-3; TRBD1 matches 8 bases. The CDR3 is 15 amino acids. Trimming removed 0 bases from V and 7 bases from J; junction bases left unmatched: 6. Germline loops: CDR1 SGDLS, CDR2 YYNGEE.